This T cell receptor beta chain is from a study of identical twins. The CDR3 has 14 residues. The germline CDR1 and CDR2 sequences are LGHNA and YSLEER. The V and J ends lost 1 base and 6 bases respectively, with 10 bases between them. Healthy Caucasian donors formed the entire cohort. This clonotype was seen at least ten times. TCRdb used MiXCR to reprocess the 5' RACE reads, holding one entry per CDR3 protein. The sample lists about 500,000 distinct CDR3 sequences, roughly an eighth seen once, with 0.98% in the top ten. Separately, the same data were catalogued under a study of yellow fever vaccine responses in identical twins.

The receptor's source is a woman aged 18-29 years in good health. The chain is built from TRBV4-3 and TRBJ2-1, with D hard to call. Material for sequencing was CD4+ T cells sorted from blood. DNA for the CDR3: TGCGCCAGCAGCCAAGGTCCGCAAAGCAATGAGCAGTTCTTC. As protein: CASSQGPQSNEQFF.